This T cell receptor beta chain was sequenced in a study of CD8+CD57+ T cells in acquired aplastic anemia. Study at large: DNA from sorted CD4+ and CD8+ cells averaged approximately 2.9 ug.

Broader study findings: The same twenty-nine CD8+ CDR3 sequences occurred in patients and in controls.

Germline CDR1 is WSHSY and CDR2 is SAAADI. The CDR3 sequence is 16 residues long. With 8 bases clipped from V and 5 bases from J, the junction kept 9 bases outside the gene matches. This clonotype occurred a few times. Its antigen is unknown. CD8+CD57+ cell expansion, shown by flow cytometry, had occurred in the patients selected for sequencing. The patients, all of them, had severe acquired aplastic anemia. Blood samples were obtained from patients who had received no prior therapy. According to the study, genomic DNA was the template for TCR beta VDJ and CDR3 profiling. TCRdb redid the calling of the reads with MiXCR, one entry per CDR3 protein. Found here are hundreds of thousands of distinct CDR3 sequences, around 30% of them singletons; the top ten hold around 0.82%.

The specimen was sorted CD4+, CD8+, or CD8+CD57+ T cells (not recorded which) from PBMCs. The clonotype comes from a human donor with aplastic anemia. This rearrangement joins TRBV10-2 to TRBJ2-1; 13 bases agree with TRBD2. The CDR3 DNA follows: TGCGCCAGCTGTCATTTTGGGACTAGCGGGGACAATGAGCAGTTCTTC. Its protein is CASCHFGTSGDNEQFF.